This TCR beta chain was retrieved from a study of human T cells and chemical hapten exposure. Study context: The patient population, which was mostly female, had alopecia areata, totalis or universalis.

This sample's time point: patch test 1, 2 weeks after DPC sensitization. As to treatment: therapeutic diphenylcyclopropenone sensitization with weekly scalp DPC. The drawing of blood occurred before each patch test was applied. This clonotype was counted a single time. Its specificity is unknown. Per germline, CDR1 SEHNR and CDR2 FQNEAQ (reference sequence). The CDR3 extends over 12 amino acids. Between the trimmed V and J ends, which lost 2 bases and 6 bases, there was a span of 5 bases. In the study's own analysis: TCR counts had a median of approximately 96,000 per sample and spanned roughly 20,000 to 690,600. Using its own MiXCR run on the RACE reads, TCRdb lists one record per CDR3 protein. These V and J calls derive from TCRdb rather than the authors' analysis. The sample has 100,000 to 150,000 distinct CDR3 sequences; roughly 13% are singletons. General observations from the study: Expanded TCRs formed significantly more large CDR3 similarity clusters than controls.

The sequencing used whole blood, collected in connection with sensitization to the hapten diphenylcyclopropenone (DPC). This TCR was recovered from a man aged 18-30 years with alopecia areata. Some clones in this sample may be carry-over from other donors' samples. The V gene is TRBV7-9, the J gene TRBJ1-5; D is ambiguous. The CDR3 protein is CASSLKTQPQHF. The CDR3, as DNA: TGTGCCAGCAGCTTAAAGACTCAGCCCCAGCATTTT.